This T cell receptor (beta chain) is from a study of molecular identifiers for immune sequencing clone quantification. Overall study results and limits: Over 99% of effector molecules, yet under 1% of naive-cell molecules, were held by clones above 20 RNA copies.

Using 10%, 30% or 50% RNA, naive CD8 libraries were derived from around 20,000 to 1,000,000 sorted cells. Based on a CD8+CD4-CCR7+CD45RA+ profile, naive CD8 T cells were sorted. Turning to this clonotype: Its matching antigen is unknown. The CDR3 does not end in the conserved phenylalanine or tryptophan, so this is likely a read error.

Previously described methods with listed TCR primers produced the bulk TCR libraries. TCRdb re-called the PCR reads with MiXCR, one entry per CDR3 protein. The table shows about half a million distinct CDR3 sequences, with around 25% occurring only once. Per the germline V gene, CDR1 is SGHVS and CDR2 is FNYEAQ. V was cut by 0 bases and J by 2 bases, with 5 bases left in between. The CDR3 runs to 13 residues. The sequence came from a human donor in good health. Some libraries in this study had Jurkat cell RNA spiked in. Specimen: naive CD8+ T cells from blood, with Jurkat cell RNA spiked in. Subset indicated: FACS-sorted CD8+CD4-CCR7+CD45RA+ naive T cells. The V call is TRBV7-6, the J call TRBJ2-7; D not certain. The CDR3 protein is CASSLAGAYEQYS. The CDR3 region has the DNA TGTGCCAGCAGCTTAGCGGGCGCCTACGAGCAGTACTCC.